Described below is a single T cell receptor beta chain sequence and its context. Its recognized antigen is unknown. One base away there is no much larger clone; base qualities are not given. The CDR3 has 15 amino acids, counting the end cysteine and phenylalanine. The sequence is cut down to CDR3 DNA, 45 bases in frame from base 1. CDR1 SGHNT and CDR2 YENEEA were looked up in the germline V gene. Germline trimming amounts to 7 bases on V and 5 bases on J, with 12 as the count of junction bases outside the gene matches. The data were obtained in a study of cytomegalovirus exposure and HLA in healthy donors (dated by TCRdb to the late 2010s). With respect to the entire study: An earlier analysis of several hundred of the donors reported about 260 Gb of sequence data and 95 million to 140 million unique TCR beta sequences obtained from about 170 million T cells. An early release covering roughly 600 HLA-typed donors comprised 300 to 350 gigabases of sequencing data and around 86 million unique TCR sequences. The genetic ancestry cluster associated with self-reported Caucasian donors included about 81% of the roughly 400 genotyped donors. The aim of the study was to test whether cataloging public T cell receptors could identify signatures of past pathogen exposure. Using immunosequencing, the study profiled T cell repertoires from 666 subjects and related those repertoires to cytomegalovirus serostatus. Along with the approximately 600-subject first cohort, a separate validation cohort of around 110 different subjects was used. To predict cytomegalovirus infection status, the study combined high-throughput TCR immunosequencing, statistical association of individual TCRs with disease status, and machine learning. To study patterns of TCR occurrence, a later analysis re-analyzed previously published TCR beta repertoires from 600 to 750 donors and added high-resolution HLA genotyping. In the later analysis, no new phenotypic data were used to find candidate immune exposures; instead, reliance was placed on TCR beta sequences and their occurrence across donors. An earlier analysis of 450 to 750 of the donors used high-throughput TCR beta sequencing to judge whether each TCR beta V gene segment behaved as functional or pseudogenic. Alongside the repertoire data, information on donor age, sex, ethnicity and CMV serostatus was compiled. Genome-wide SNP genotypes for about 65% of the roughly 700 donors were used in a later genetic analysis, which treated that subset as a discovery cohort. All discovery cohort repertoires had been generated on a single sequencing platform. Both class I and class II loci were covered by HLA typing, at four-digit resolution. The number of typed donors differed by locus: 629-630 for A, B, C, DRB1 and DQB1; 522 for DQA1; over 600 for DPA1; and some 470 for DPB1. Because of strong linkage in the cohort, roughly 5 DR-DQ haplotypes were treated as single units for association and clustering. Among some 400 genotyped donors of the cohort, an average of around 220,000 unique TCR beta nucleotide sequences was sequenced per donor, of which roughly 17% were non-productive.

The cohort consisted of hundreds of healthy bone marrow donors. At the time of sampling, all cohort members were nominally healthy, though unrecorded immune exposures were likely present. The donor was CMV seropositive and belonged to the group of 250 to 300 seropositive cohort members. A peripheral blood sample was provided by each donor, and peripheral blood mononuclear cells were used for TCR beta sequencing. The Qiagen DNeasy Blood Extraction Kit was used to extract genomic DNA from the blood cell samples. Libraries were prepared through the immunoSEQ multiplex PCR assay. For the multiplex PCR, a mixture combining 60 forward primers for TCR Vbeta segments and 13 reverse primers for TCR Jbeta segments was used. Amplification of the CDR3 region of rearranged TCR beta genes was performed with a multiplex PCR assay on genomic DNA. The Illumina HiSeq System was used to sequence the amplified TCR beta libraries as 87-base-pair reads. The study's processing was this. Across the 700 or so repertoires, a later analysis counted tens of millions of unique TCR beta chains, some 11 million of which were shared by at least two donors. Raw reads were error-corrected and collapsed into unique sequences by a nearest-neighbor algorithm in which closely related sequences were merged to remove PCR and sequencing errors. Alignment of CDR3 sequences to IMGT reference sequences was used to assign V, D and J gene segments. Each retained sequence needed at least a six-nucleotide match to both a V gene segment and a J gene segment. Rearrangements were classified as productive when the CDR3 lacked stop codons and remained in frame with V and J, and all other rearrangements were classified as non-productive. Following IMGT convention, CDR3 was defined as the stretch from the second conserved V-encoded cysteine to the conserved J-encoded phenylalanine. Sequences without an unambiguous match to a single V gene segment were excluded from the earlier analysis of 587 of the donors. An earlier analysis of fewer than 750 of the donors called V segments functional above 56.7% productive rearrangements and segregating when the between-donor standard deviation exceeded 5%. A statistical classification framework was developed to diagnose cytomegalovirus status using the catalog of TCR beta chain sequences. A later analysis assigned V and J genes by comparing TCR nucleotide sequences with IMGT/GENE-DB human TR gene sequences. In a later analysis, CDR3 sequences and most-parsimonious VDJ recombination scenarios were assigned using the TCRdist pipeline. In a later analysis, each TCR beta chain was defined by its CDR3 amino acid sequence together with its V-gene family, and reads lacking a unique V-gene family were excluded. A later analysis removed over 500 highly shared, low-generation-probability nucleotide sequences to deal with suspected cross-contamination and a sequencing artifact. In a later analysis, a clonal expansion index was calculated for each public chain from normalized within-repertoire ranks of inferred template counts. Generation probabilities in a later analysis came from a VDJ recombination model fitted to out-of-frame rearrangements, and those results were checked against IGoR. In a later analysis, TCR-TCR, TCR-HLA and TCR-CMV co-occurrence was scored with hypergeometric tests, and a repertoire-size bias correction was applied to TCR pairs. A later analysis estimated false discovery rates by permuting HLA or CMV assignments 20 times. In a later analysis, co-occurring TCRs were grouped using DBSCAN, and TCRdist sequence similarity was added for clustering within HLA-allele-positive subsets. For co-occurrence clustering, repertoires with fewer than 30,000 or more than 120,000 public chains were excluded, along with 5 or 6 repertoires with anomalous nucleotide sharing. In TCRdb, the immuneACCESS table is reduced to in-frame sequences with V and J assigned. These tables do not hold every clone; where another copy was compared, an unresolved V gene accounts for under half, and the others remain unexplained. V, J and clone size were drawn from that table, and D and trimming were deduced from the DNA. Within this sample are 150,000 to 200,000 clones, with about three quarters of them counted one time only. 6.3% of the sample goes to the ten largest clones.

Results the study describes overall, beyond this receptor: Because the 87-base-pair reads could not distinguish some IMGT-functional V segments, including TRBV6-2 and TRBV6-3, those segments were excluded. In vitro tests confirmed that a few of the cytomegalovirus-associated TCR beta chains recognize cytomegalovirus antigens. Compared with the roughly 600-donor mean, donors in an Asian-associated ancestry cluster had fewer N-insertions in productive TCRs, according to a later genetic analysis. A cluster of highly shared sequence variants was judged likely to represent a technical artifact of the sequencing pipeline. A later analysis reported that several top co-occurrence clusters appeared linked to parvovirus B19, influenza, CMV and Epstein-Barr virus. The study listed 150 to 200 TCR beta chains as associated with cytomegalovirus. A further reported finding was that TCR beta sequences accurately predicted the HLA-A and HLA-B alleles for most subjects in the first cohort. While some public TCRs were present in many individuals, most TCR sequences turned up only very rarely across donors. The authors suggested that the approach could potentially be generalized to other disease states and immunological phenotypes. Presence/absence analyses assumed roughly uniform sequencing depth across donors, an assumption that may not hold. Because counts were too low, some 17 rarely observed V segments, including chromosome 9 orphons, were excluded from the earlier analysis of around 640 of the donors. Strong co-occurrence of HLA alleles, especially DR and DQ, made assigning TCR associations to individual alleles difficult. Immune exposure information for the cohort was limited to CMV serostatus. In both the original and validation cohorts, the classifier was reported to diagnose cytomegalovirus status with high specificity and sensitivity. An earlier analysis of around 500 of the donors showed that most TCR beta V segments appeared in productive rearrangements either about 87% or about 30% of the time, which broadly matched IMGT annotations. A later analysis found that most CMV-associated TCR beta chains appeared HLA-restricted, with HLA associations seemingly driven largely by CMV exposure. Correlated functional status among segregating V segments might reflect linkage disequilibrium, but an unknown experimental factor could not be ruled out. At a false discovery rate of 0.05, a later analysis linked about 17,000 TCR beta sequences to specific HLA alleles. According to a later analysis, TCR association rates differed among HLA loci, with DRB1 alleles showing the most associated TCRs and HLA-C alleles showing the fewest. In a later analysis, HLA-associated TCR beta chains were found to be more clonally expanded and to have lower generation probabilities than equally common non-associated chains. Because some donors lacked HLA typing at each locus, the association tests relied only on the typed subset. A later genetic analysis associated a missense DCLRE1C variant with V-gene and J-gene trimming of TCR beta chains, and an independent cohort replicated the association. Only TCR beta chains were sequenced in this cohort, and the absence of alpha or paired-chain data limited detectable features.

The receptor comes from a man between 35 and 55 years old in good health and CMV-seropositive. The chain employs TRBV11-3 and TRBJ2-5; the central 8 bases match TRBD1. The sequenced material came from PBMCs. This receptor has the CDR3 CASTRGQGASETQYF. Here is the DNA: TGTGCCAGCACCCGCGGGCAGGGGGCGTCGGAGACCCAGTACTTC.